A single sample is the source of the 27 T cell receptor beta chains below, sequenced in a study of T cell responses to AZD1222 COVID-19 vaccine (dated by TCRdb to about 2021). The time point label corresponds to: about 28 days (+/-7) after the second vaccine dose. Libraries were built with the immunoSEQ multiplex PCR assay. TCRdb mirrors the immuneACCESS table, restricted to in-frame sequences. Some clones are absent from its copies; in checked studies, under half trace to an unresolved V gene, and the reason for the others is unknown. The sample profile shows about 56,000 clones; nearly 80% of them were found once. The ten top clones hold about 5% of the sample. The source material was peripheral blood, sampled 28 days after the second AZD1222 dose. Source of these receptors: an adult who received the AZD1222 COVID-19 vaccine.

The chain couples TRBV5-6 to TRBJ1-1, with 7 bases aligning to TRBD1. The CDR3 has 16 residues. Trimming at V came to 1 base and at J to 0 bases, leaving 6 bases not matched to a gene. Germline assignment: CDR1 SGHDT and CDR2 YYEEEE. CDR3 in DNA: TGTGCCAGCAGCTTGATGGGACAGACCATGAACACTGAAGCTTTCTTT. It yields the protein CASSLMGQTMNTEAFF.

The chain has TRBV28 and TRBJ1-2; D is undetermined. The CDR3 is made up of 15 amino acids. Germline V gene lookup returns CDR1 MDHEN and CDR2 SYDVKM. V was clipped by 2 bases and J by 8 bases, with 18 bases between them. The CDR3 DNA is TGTGCCAGCAGTTTACAGGCGGGCCCGGTCGACGGCTACACCTTC. Translating gives CASSLQAGPVDGYTF.

The chain links TRBV10-3 to TRBJ1-1; D may be TRBD1 (6 bases). The CDR3 covers 14 residues. CDR1 is ENHRY and CDR2 is SYGVKD in the germline V gene. V was cut by 5 bases and J by 5 bases, with 15 bases left in between. The DNA of the CDR3 is TGTGCCATCAGTACAAAGAGGGGGTTTACTGAAGCTTTCTTT. Amino acids: CAISTKRGFTEAFF.

The gene calls are TRBV20-1 and TRBJ1-2; D gene unclear. Between the trimmed V and J ends, which lost 2 bases and 6 bases, there was a span of 7 bases. This CDR3 is built from 11 residues. The germline gives CDR1 DFQATT, CDR2 SNEGSKA (reference sequence). In DNA form, the CDR3 reads TGCAGTGCTAGAAGTGGTAATGGCTACACCTTC. Translation: CSARSGNGYTF.

The V gene is TRBV5-1, the J gene TRBJ2-7; TRBD1 or TRBD2 may be the D gene (5 bases each). This CDR3 region has 15 residues. The germline V gene has CDR1 SGHRS and CDR2 YFSETQ. Trimming cost V 7 bases and J 0 bases, with 17 bases left between them. The CDR3 region has the DNA TGCGCCAGCTCCCATGAGGGGCTCTACTCCTACGAGCAGTACGTC. Amino acid sequence: CASSHEGLYSYEQYV.

By share, this clone ranks as medium-sized. The chain carries TRBV4-1 and TRBJ1-2; D gene unclear. Trimming left V 0 bases short and J 0 bases short, with 8 bases between. The CDR3 is 15 amino acids. CDR1 is MGHRA and CDR2 is YSYEKL in the germline V gene. The CDR3 is CASSQESRANYGYTF. The CDR3 DNA is TGCGCCAGCAGCCAAGAATCCAGAGCTAACTATGGCTACACCTTC.

The gene calls are TRBV5-1 and TRBJ2-2; D remains unclear. V lost 2 bases to trimming and J lost 8 bases, with 16 bases between them. CDR1 SGHRS and CDR2 YFSETQ come from the germline V gene. The CDR3 is 15 amino acids. CDR3 loop: CASSLGSLDPGELFF. As DNA, the CDR3 is TGCGCCAGCAGCTTAGGTTCCCTAGATCCGGGGGAGCTGTTTTTT.

This clone was picked up one time. The chain employs TRBV19 and TRBJ2-3; the D call may be TRBD1 or TRBD2 (5 bases each). This CDR3 has 16 residues. Germline V CDR1 and CDR2: LNHDA, SQIVND (reference sequence). The V gene lost 7 bases and the J gene lost 6 bases, with 23 bases spanning the gap. The CDR3 region is CASTYRGTGPSDTQYF. The DNA of the CDR3 is TGTGCCAGTACATATCGGGGAACAGGTCCATCGGATACGCAGTATTTT.

The chain combines TRBV15 with TRBJ1-5; D possibly corresponds to TRBD1 (6 bases). V lost 0 bases, J lost 11 bases, and 11 bases lay in between. Looked up from germline, CDR1 is LNHNV and CDR2 is YYDKDF (reference sequence). This CDR3 is 13 amino acids long. CDR3: CATSRDRGMAQHF. For the CDR3, the DNA is TGTGCCACCAGCAGAGATAGGGGGATGGCCCAGCATTTT.

This clone was picked up a small number of times. This chain links TRBV6-5 with TRBJ1-1, with D perhaps TRBD1 (5 bases). Germline CDR1 and CDR2: MNHEY and SVGAGI. Trimming left V 7 bases short and J 0 bases short, with 9 bases between. The CDR3 covers 13 residues. CDR3 loop: CASISGVNTEAFF. The CDR3 DNA follows: TGTGCCAGCATTTCGGGGGTGAACACTGAAGCTTTCTTT.

This clone showed up just a few times. V gene TRBV6-1 combines with J gene TRBJ2-7; D possibly corresponds to TRBD2 (5 bases). Trimming shortened V by 3 bases and J by 5 bases, and 14 bases separated the two germline ends. CDR3 length: 14 residues. Germline CDR1 MNHNS, CDR2 SASEGT. This CDR3 is CASSEPSSVHEQYF. The CDR3 region has the DNA TGTGCCAGCAGTGAGCCTAGCTCAGTCCACGAGCAGTACTTC.

The CDR3 DNA sequence: TGCGCCAGCAGCTTGCTTCAGGAGAGCTCCTACAATGAGCAGTTCTTC. This translates into CASSLLQESSYNEQFF. The chain joins TRBV5-1 to TRBJ2-1; D is undetermined. The germline gives CDR1 SGHRS, CDR2 YFSETQ. There are 16 residues in the CDR3. Trimming left V 1 base short and J 0 bases short, with 11 bases between.

The chain uses TRBV27 and TRBJ2-5; 9 positions agree with TRBD2. The CDR3 totals 16 residues. Germline assignment: CDR1 MNHEY and CDR2 SMNVEV (reference sequence). V was pared by 5 bases and J by 2 bases, with 9 bases of the junction left unmatched. CDR3 in DNA: TGTGCCAGCAGTCTTGGACTAGCGCTTAGACAAGAGACCCAGTACTTC. Amino acid sequence: CASSLGLALRQETQYF.

V and J are TRBV19 and TRBJ1-5; no definite D call. The CDR3 length is 18 residues. From germline, CDR1 is LNHDA and CDR2 SQIVND (reference sequence). Trimming took off 4 bases at V and 6 bases at J, with 25 bases between the two ends. The CDR3 DNA follows: TGTGCCAGTAGTAGTGACGGGCCGACCCTGGGGTTACCTCAGCCCCAGCATTTT. Amino acids: CASSSDGPTLGLPQPQHF.

V gene TRBV20-1 combines with J gene TRBJ1-4; D gene ambiguous. The CDR3 loop spans 11 amino acids. From germline, CDR1 is DFQATT and CDR2 SNEGSKA (reference sequence). The V and J ends lost 2 bases and 6 bases respectively, with 4 bases between them. The CDR3 sequence is CSARKDEKLFF. Written as DNA, the CDR3 is TGCAGTGCTAGAAAGGATGAAAAACTGTTTTTT.

The rearrangement links TRBV4-2 to TRBJ2-5; a weak D match, TRBD2 (6 bases). Deletions cut 0 bases from V and 5 bases from J, with 13 bases between. This CDR3 spans 15 amino acids. The germline V gene has CDR1 LGHNA and CDR2 YNFKEQ. The CDR3 nucleotides are TGTGCCAGCAGCCAAGACTCTAGCGCACCCGAGACCCAGTACTTC. It is translated as CASSQDSSAPETQYF.

V is TRBV28 and J is TRBJ2-5; 9 bases align to TRBD1. Trimming took 8 bases from V and 7 from J; bases not matched to a gene: 17. The CDR3 length is 16 residues. CDR1 is MDHEN and CDR2 is SYDVKM in the germline V gene. The CDR3 sequence: CASVPGDRVLEGTQYF. The CDR3 nucleotides read TGTGCCAGCGTTCCGGGGGACAGGGTTTTAGAGGGGACCCAGTACTTC.

The chain carries TRBV6-2 or TRBV6-3 and TRBJ2-5; the match to TRBD1 covers 9 bases. V lost 6 bases to trimming and J lost 5 bases; unmatched junction nucleotides: 7. Germline assignment: CDR1 MNHEY and CDR2 SVGEGT. The CDR3 extends over 14 amino acids. The CDR3 is CASSQQGAGETQYF. The DNA of the CDR3 is TGTGCCAGCAGCCAACAGGGGGCGGGGGAGACCCAGTACTTC.

The rearrangement uses TRBV27 and TRBJ2-1, with D uncertain. This CDR3 has 12 amino acids. Germline loops: CDR1 MNHEY, CDR2 SMNVEV (reference sequence). Deletions cut 5 bases from V and 10 bases from J, with 12 bases between. In DNA form, the CDR3 reads TGTGCCAGCAGTCCCGATGTGGAAGAGCAGTTCTTC. Translation: CASSPDVEEQFF.

V and J are TRBV5-1 and TRBJ1-2; 7 nucleotides line up with TRBD1. V shed 0 bases and J 7 bases; nucleotides not matched to a gene: 6. CDR3 length: 14 residues. Per germline, CDR1 SGHRS and CDR2 YFSETQ. CDR3 sequence reads: CASSLATGAPGYTF. DNA of the CDR3: TGCGCCAGCAGCTTGGCCACAGGGGCGCCTGGCTACACCTTC.

CDR3 sequence reads: CASIPRTGGSTEAFF. Written as DNA, the CDR3 is TGTGCCAGCATCCCTCGGACAGGGGGAAGCACTGAAGCTTTCTTT. The V call is TRBV6-5, the J call TRBJ1-1; TRBD1 matches 10 bases. The CDR3 is 15 amino acids. Germline V gene lookup returns CDR1 MNHEY and CDR2 SVGAGI. V lost 7 bases to trimming and J lost 4 bases; unmatched junction nucleotides: 9.

The chain employs TRBV5-1 and TRBJ2-7; the match to TRBD1 covers 9 bases. Losses at the gene ends were 0 bases for V and 6 bases for J; bases not matched to a gene: 7. Germline V gene data show CDR1 as SGHRS and CDR2 as YFSETQ. CDR3 length: 15 amino acids. DNA for the CDR3: TGCGCCAGCAGCTTGGATCCCGGGACAGGGCGCGAGCAGTACTTC. Translation gives CASSLDPGTGREQYF.

The J gene is TRBJ1-1, the V gene TRBV18, with a tentative D call TRBD1 (6 bases). The germline CDR1 and CDR2 sequences are KGHSH and LQKENI. V was cut by 4 bases and J by 3 bases, with 12 bases left in between. The CDR3 runs to 14 residues. CDR3 residues: CASSLTGSDTEAFF. For the CDR3, the DNA is TGTGCCAGCTCACTCACAGGGTCTGACACTGAAGCTTTCTTT.

The V and J genes are TRBV5-4 and TRBJ2-2; D could derive from TRBD1 or TRBD2 (6 bases each). Germline V gives CDR1 SGHNT, CDR2 YYREEE (reference sequence). The CDR3 totals 15 residues. Trimming stripped 1 base from V and 3 bases from J, with 10 bases between. CDR3 in DNA: TGTGCCAGCAGCTTGAGGGGGGTCGACACCGGGGAGCTGTTTTTT. As protein: CASSLRGVDTGELFF.

This clone occurred a few times. This chain uses TRBV27 with TRBJ1-2; no reliable D call. Germline CDR1 reads MNHEY; CDR2 reads SMNVEV (reference sequence). Trimming removed 0 bases from V and 4 bases from J, with 15 bases in between. The CDR3 sequence is 16 residues long. CDR3 nucleotides: TGTGCCAGCAGTTTATCGGGCGGCCAAGGACCCTATGGCTACACCTTC. Its protein is CASSLSGGQGPYGYTF.

The chain is built from TRBV5-4 and TRBJ2-7; the D is unclear. This CDR3 comprises 13 residues. Trimming stripped 2 bases from V and 0 bases from J, with 6 bases between. The germline gives CDR1 SGHNT, CDR2 YYREEE (reference sequence). Here the CDR3 DNA reads TGTGCCAGCAGCTTTCCCCCCTCCTACGAGCAGTACTTC. It yields the protein CASSFPPSYEQYF.

J is TRBJ1-5 and V is TRBV7-9; 8 bases line up with TRBD1. In germline, CDR1 is SEHNR, CDR2 FQNEAQ (reference sequence). This CDR3 region has 14 residues. V dropped 5 bases and J dropped 6; count of bases not matched to a gene: 6. The CDR3: CASSQDRAVQPQHF. The CDR3 bases are TGTGCCAGCAGCCAGGACAGGGCCGTTCAGCCCCAGCATTTT.